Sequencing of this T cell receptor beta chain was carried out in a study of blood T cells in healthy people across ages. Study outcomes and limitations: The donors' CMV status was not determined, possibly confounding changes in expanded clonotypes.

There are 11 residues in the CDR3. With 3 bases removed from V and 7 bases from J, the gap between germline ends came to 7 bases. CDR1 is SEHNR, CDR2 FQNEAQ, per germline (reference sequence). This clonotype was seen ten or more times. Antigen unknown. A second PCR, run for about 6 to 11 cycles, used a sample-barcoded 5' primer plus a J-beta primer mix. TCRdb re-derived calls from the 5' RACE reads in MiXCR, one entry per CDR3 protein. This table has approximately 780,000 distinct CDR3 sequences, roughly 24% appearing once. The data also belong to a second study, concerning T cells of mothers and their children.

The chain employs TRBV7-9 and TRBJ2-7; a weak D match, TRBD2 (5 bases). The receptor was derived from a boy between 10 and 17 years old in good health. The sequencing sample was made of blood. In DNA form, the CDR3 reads TGTGCCAGCAGCTTTACGGGGGAGCAGTACTTC. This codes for CASSFTGEQYF.